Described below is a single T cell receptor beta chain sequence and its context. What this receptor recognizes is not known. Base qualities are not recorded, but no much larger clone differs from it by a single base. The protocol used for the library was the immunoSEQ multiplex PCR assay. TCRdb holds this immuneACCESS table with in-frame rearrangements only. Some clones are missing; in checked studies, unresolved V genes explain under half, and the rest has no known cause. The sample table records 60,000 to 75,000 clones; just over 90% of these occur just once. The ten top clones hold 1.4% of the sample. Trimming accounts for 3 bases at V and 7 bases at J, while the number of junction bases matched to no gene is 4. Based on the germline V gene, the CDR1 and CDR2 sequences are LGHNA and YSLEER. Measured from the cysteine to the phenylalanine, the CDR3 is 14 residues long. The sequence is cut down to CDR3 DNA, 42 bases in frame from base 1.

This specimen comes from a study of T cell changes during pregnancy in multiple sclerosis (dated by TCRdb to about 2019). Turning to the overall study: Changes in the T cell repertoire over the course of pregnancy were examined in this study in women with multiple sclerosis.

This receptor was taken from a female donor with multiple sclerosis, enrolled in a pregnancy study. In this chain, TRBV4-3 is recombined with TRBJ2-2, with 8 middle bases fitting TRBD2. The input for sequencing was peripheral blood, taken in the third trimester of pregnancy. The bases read TGCGCCAGCAGCCAGGGACTAGTTGACGGGGAGCTGTTTTTT. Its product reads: CASSQGLVDGELFF.